This TCR beta chain is from a study of blood T cell repertoires in COVID-19. Study background: Italy, Spain and the United States were the sources of the convalescent and acute COVID-19 samples. T cells, B-cell-depleted T cells, or PBMCs supplied cDNA or gDNA.

With 4 bases removed from V and 4 bases from J, the gap between germline ends came to 19 bases. The CDR3 runs 16 residues. The V gene's germline CDR1 is MNHEY and CDR2 SVGAGI. In the original workflow: Counts of nucleated cells, estimated from reference gene primer amplification, were obtained. Here immunoSEQ multiplex PCR was the method, and the copy in TCRdb shows in-frame clones only, minus some. That table gives V, J and clone size, and the DNA gave D and trimming. This sample yields under 130,000 clones, of which 69% are seen a single time; approximately 6.3% belongs to the top ten. This sequence joins TRBV6-5 and TRBJ1-2; the D gene is possibly TRBD1 (5 bases). The TCR comes from a man older than 75 with acute or convalescent COVID-19. The sample comprised peripheral blood. DNA for the CDR3: TGTGCCAGCAGTTCAGCAACAGGAGATTTTGGCTATGGCTACACCTTC. This encodes CASSSATGDFGYGYTF.